The 30 T cell receptor beta chains in this list originate from one sample, sequenced in a study of graft-versus-host responses after intestinal transplantation. Their antigen targets remain unknown. Here immunoSEQ multiplex PCR was the method, and the copy in TCRdb shows in-frame clones only, minus some. Among 65,000 to 90,000 clones listed, 91% were seen once. Sequenced material: unstimulated CD8+ T cells sorted from spleen or lymph node cells, taken before transplant. The receptors were gathered from a human donor who was the organ donor for an intestinal transplant.

The rearrangement uses TRBV5-1 and TRBJ2-1, with D possibly being TRBD1 (7 bases). Germline CDR1 is SGHRS and CDR2 is YFSETQ. This CDR3 region has 15 residues. V lost 2 bases, J lost 7 bases, and 16 bases lay in between. Here the CDR3 reads CASSFLGGQANEQFF. In DNA, the CDR3 is TGCGCCAGCAGCTTTTTGGGAGGACAGGCGAATGAGCAGTTCTTC.

V and J are TRBV7-3 and TRBJ1-2; 10 positions match TRBD1. The junction had 4 bases not matched to a gene; V was cut back by 4 bases and J by 5 bases. This CDR3 spans 14 amino acids. Germline V lookup: CDR1 SGHTA, CDR2 FQGTGA. The chain's CDR3 is CASSSGQGVYGYTF. The CDR3 DNA sequence: TGTGCCAGCAGCTCCGGACAGGGGGTATATGGCTACACCTTC.

The V gene is TRBV29-1, the J gene TRBJ1-3; D remains unclear. Germline V gene sequence: CDR1 SQVTM, CDR2 ANQGSEA. Trimming removed 2 bases at V and 10 bases at J, with 12 bases between. CDR3 length equals 12 residues. CDR3 loop: CSVEYPPETIYF. The CDR3 bases are TGCAGCGTTGAATATCCTCCCGAGACCATATATTTT. Complete variable domain (other parts from reference TRBV29-1 and TRBJ1-3): SAVISQKPSRDICQRGTSLTIQCQVDSQVTMMFWYRQQPGQSLTLIATANQGSEATYESGFVIDKFPISRPNLTFSTLTVSNMSPEDSSIYLCSVEYPPETIYFGEGSWLTVV.

This chain links TRBV6-5 with TRBJ1-1; 9 nucleotides align to TRBD1. Trimming took 10 bases from V and 1 from J; bases not matched to a gene: 4. Germline V gene data show CDR1 as MNHEY and CDR2 as SVGAGI. This CDR3 has 13 residues. The DNA for the CDR3 is TGTGCCACCTCACAGGGGGCGAACACTGAAGCTTTCTTT. It is translated as CATSQGANTEAFF.

In this sample, this clone turned up once. The chain links TRBV4-1 to TRBJ2-7; the D gene is possibly TRBD2 (5 bases). Looked up from germline, CDR1 is MGHRA and CDR2 is YSYEKL. The CDR3 totals 15 residues. The V gene lost 0 bases and the J gene lost 3 bases, with 12 bases spanning the gap. This CDR3 is CASSQDRGAYYEQYF. CDR3 nucleotide sequence: TGCGCCAGCAGCCAAGACCGGGGTGCTTACTACGAGCAGTACTTC.

The V and J genes are TRBV5-1 and TRBJ1-1, with 9 bases matching TRBD1. Germline assignment: CDR1 SGHRS and CDR2 YFSETQ. There are 17 residues in the CDR3. V shed 3 bases and J 1 base; nucleotides not matched to a gene: 10. The CDR3 coding sequence is TGCGCCAGCAGCTCAAGGGGACAGGGAAAATCGAACACTGAAGCTTTCTTT. This translates into CASSSRGQGKSNTEAFF.

This chain connects TRBV7-9 to TRBJ1-1; D not certain. Trimming removed 1 base from V and 0 bases from J, with 9 bases in between. CDR1 is SEHNR and CDR2 is FQNEAQ in the germline V gene (reference sequence). The CDR3 extends over 15 amino acids. In nucleotides, the CDR3 is TGTGCCAGCAGCTTAGGCCCGGGAATGAACACTGAAGCTTTCTTT. This sequence encodes CASSLGPGMNTEAFF.

The V and J genes are TRBV10-2 and TRBJ2-7, with 9 bases matching TRBD2. The CDR3 sequence is 14 residues long. V dropped 2 bases and J dropped 4; count of bases not matched to a gene: 3. Germline assignment: CDR1 WSHSY and CDR2 SAAADI. CDR3 protein: CASSESGGIYEQYF. CDR3 nucleotides: TGCGCCAGCAGTGAGAGCGGGGGGATATACGAGCAGTACTTC.

This clone ranks as large (0.1 to 1%). The chain uses TRBV2 and TRBJ2-7; D may be TRBD2 (6 bases). Germline assignment: CDR1 SNHLY and CDR2 FYNNEI. The V and J ends lost 6 bases and 2 bases respectively, with 11 bases between them. This CDR3 has 13 residues. CDR3 DNA sequence: TGTGCCAGCAGGCGACTAGATCCCTACGAGCAGTACTTC. Its translation: CASRRLDPYEQYF.

This sequence joins TRBV2 and TRBJ2-3; 13 bases align to TRBD2. The CDR3 is 18 residues long. V lost 5 bases and J lost 1; bases outside the gene matches: 9. The germline CDR1 and CDR2 sequences are SNHLY and FYNNEI. CDR3: CASSWTSGGVRGTDTQYF. In DNA, the CDR3 is TGTGCCAGCAGTTGGACTAGCGGGGGAGTTCGGGGCACAGATACGCAGTATTTT.

The rearrangement uses TRBV4-2 and TRBJ1-2; no clear D gene. The V gene's germline CDR1 is LGHNA and CDR2 YNFKEQ. V was cut by 0 bases and J by 7 bases, with 6 bases left in between. The CDR3 sequence is 12 residues long. The CDR3 here is CASSQEGSGYTF. The CDR3 DNA follows: TGTGCCAGCAGCCAAGAAGGGAGTGGCTACACCTTC.

The V gene is TRBV2, the J gene TRBJ2-5, with D maybe TRBD1 (7 bases). CDR3 size: 15 residues. Germline CDR1 is SNHLY and CDR2 is FYNNEI. Trimming shortened V by 4 bases and J by 7 bases, and 19 bases separated the two germline ends. CDR3 DNA sequence: TGTGCCAGCAGTGGTCGGCAGGGGGGCCCGGGGACCCAGTACTTC. This translates into CASSGRQGGPGTQYF.

This clone was detected a few times. Other DNA variants within this sample encode the same CDR3. The chain uses TRBV4-1 and TRBJ1-6; no firm D call. This CDR3 is 12 amino acids long. Trimming cost V 3 bases and J 13 bases, with 10 bases left between them. Germline V gives CDR1 MGHRA, CDR2 YSYEKL. The DNA for the CDR3 is TGCGCCAGCAGCCAGCGAGGTCCGCCCCTCCACTTT. Its translation is CASSQRGPPLHF.

The genes are TRBV2 and TRBJ2-5; D unresolved. This CDR3 region has 12 residues. Trimming pared 5 bases from V and 7 bases from J, leaving 11 bases between. CDR1 and CDR2 from the germline V gene are SNHLY and FYNNEI. DNA of the CDR3: TGTGCCAGCAGTACCCCTCGAGGGACCCAGTACTTC. This gives the protein CASSTPRGTQYF.

This clone was recorded only once. The chain joins TRBV30 to TRBJ1-1; 8 nucleotides align to TRBD1. The CDR3 consists of 15 residues. The trim removed 8 bases at V and 7 bases at J, leaving 18 bases unmatched. Germline CDR1 is GTSNPN and CDR2 is SVGIG (reference sequence). CDR3 coding DNA: TGTGCCCTCCGTGGGGTAACAGGGGGAGGAGGTGAAGCTTTCTTT. Translation gives CALRGVTGGGGEAFF.

This sequence joins TRBV27 and TRBJ2-1; no reliable D call. The CDR3 length is 13 residues. Trimming left V 5 bases short and J 9 bases short, with 14 bases between. Per germline, CDR1 MNHEY and CDR2 SMNVEV (reference sequence). In nucleotides, the CDR3 is TGTGCCAGCAGTACCTCTCAGATGGCTGAGCAGTTCTTC. It translates to CASSTSQMAEQFF.

The chain carries TRBV16 and TRBJ1-2; 8 bases fit TRBD1. The CDR3 runs 14 residues. The germline CDR1 and CDR2 sequences are KGHSY and FQNENV. V lost 4 bases, J lost 3 bases, and 4 bases stayed unmatched. CDR3 sequence reads: CASSPSGGDYGYTF. Here the CDR3 DNA reads TGTGCCAGCAGCCCTTCAGGGGGCGACTATGGCTACACCTTC.

The chain couples TRBV6-5 to TRBJ1-1, with D possibly TRBD1 on 5 matching bases. Germline assignment: CDR1 MNHEY and CDR2 SVGAGI. The V end was cut by 5 bases, the J end by 1 base, with 11 bases between. The length of the CDR3 is 14 residues. CDR3 nucleotides: TGTGCCAGCAGTGAGTTAGGGACGAACACTGAAGCTTTCTTT. Encoded protein: CASSELGTNTEAFF.

The chain employs TRBV7-9 and TRBJ2-7, with TRBD2 identical over 8 bases. CDR3 length: 12 residues. Looked up from germline, CDR1 is SEHNR and CDR2 is FQNEAQ (reference sequence). After removal of 3 bases from V and 6 bases from J, the junction contained 1 base not matched to a gene. Here the CDR3 DNA reads TGTGCCAGCAGCTTCCGGGGGGGCGAGCAGTACTTC. Translating gives CASSFRGGEQYF.

This sequence joins TRBV5-6 and TRBJ2-7; 8 positions agree with TRBD1. This CDR3 has 16 residues. Trimming cost V 4 bases and J 3 bases; bases outside gene matches: 12. Germline CDR1 and CDR2: SGHDT and YYEEEE. CDR3 DNA sequence: TGTGCCAGCAGCCAATTGAGGACAGGGATTATCTACGAGCAGTACTTC. Translating gives CASSQLRTGIIYEQYF.

The chain is built from TRBV6-1 and TRBJ2-1; D gene ambiguous. This CDR3 is 14 amino acids long. Germline V gene sequence: CDR1 MNHNS, CDR2 SASEGT. Trimming stripped 2 bases from V and 2 bases from J, with 7 bases between. CDR3 in amino acids: CASSEMGTYNEQFF. In nucleotides, the CDR3 is TGTGCCAGCAGTGAAATGGGAACCTACAATGAGCAGTTCTTC.

V is TRBV7-9 and J is TRBJ2-1, with 9 nucleotides matching TRBD1. Trimming cost V 5 bases and J 4 bases; bases outside gene matches: 3. In germline, CDR1 is SEHNR, CDR2 FQNEAQ (reference sequence). The CDR3 has 14 amino acids. The CDR3 sequence: CASSGGQGYNEQFF. As DNA, the CDR3 is TGTGCCAGCAGCGGAGGACAGGGGTACAATGAGCAGTTCTTC. The variable domain in full, completed from reference TRBV7-9 and TRBJ2-1, reads DTGVSQNPRHKITKRGQNVTFRCDPISEHNRLYWYRQTLGQGPEFLTYFQNEAQLEKSRLLSDRFSAERPKGSFSTLEIQRTEQGDSAMYLCASSGGQGYNEQFFGPGTRLTVL.

V and J are TRBV2 and TRBJ1-5, with 11 nucleotides matching TRBD1. The CDR3 totals 17 residues. V gave up 3 bases and J gave up 2 bases; unmatched junction bases: 6. Per germline, CDR1 SNHLY and CDR2 FYNNEI. The CDR3 is CASSEGQGVVGNQPQHF. CDR3 sequence (DNA): TGTGCCAGCAGTGAGGGACAGGGGGTAGTGGGCAATCAGCCCCAGCATTTT.

J is TRBJ1-2 and V is TRBV7-8; 7 bases are shared with TRBD1. This CDR3 contains 14 residues. Trimming at V came to 4 bases and at J to 6 bases, leaving 8 bases not matched to a gene. Germline CDR1 and CDR2: SGHVS and FQNEAQ. The CDR3 loop is CASSSPDRDHGYTF. The CDR3 region has the DNA TGTGCCAGCAGCTCCCCCGACAGGGACCATGGCTACACCTTC.

J is TRBJ1-2 and V is TRBV29-1; 7 positions match TRBD1. CDR1 is SQVTM, CDR2 ANQGSEA, per germline. The V gene end was trimmed by 7 bases and the J gene end by 0 bases; junction bases not matched to a gene: 5. The CDR3 extends over 13 amino acids. The CDR3 DNA follows: TGCAGCGCCCGAGGGACAGCTAACTATGGCTACACCTTC. This sequence encodes CSARGTANYGYTF. Full variable domain (remainder filled in from reference TRBV29-1 and TRBJ1-2): SAVISQKPSRDICQRGTSLTIQCQVDSQVTMMFWYRQQPGQSLTLIATANQGSEATYESGFVIDKFPISRPNLTFSTLTVSNMSPEDSSIYLCSARGTANYGYTFGSGTRLTVV.

The rearrangement uses TRBV5-4 and TRBJ2-5; 9 positions agree with TRBD2. The J segment lost 1 base and the V segment lost 3 bases, leaving 7 bases of the junction unmatched. Looked up from germline, CDR1 is SGHNT and CDR2 is YYREEE (reference sequence). The CDR3 totals 16 residues. CDR3 protein: CASSSPSGEGQETQYF. DNA of the CDR3: TGTGCCAGCAGCTCCCCTAGCGGGGAGGGCCAAGAGACCCAGTACTTC.

This clone appeared a single time. The V and J genes are TRBV2 and TRBJ2-7; TRBD2 aligns across 8 bases. After removal of 3 bases from V and 2 bases from J, the junction contained 6 bases not matched to a gene. CDR1 is SNHLY and CDR2 is FYNNEI in the germline V gene. The CDR3 loop spans 15 amino acids. As DNA, the CDR3 is TGTGCCAGCAGTGATCTTAGCGGGATCACCTACGAGCAGTACTTC. It translates to CASSDLSGITYEQYF.

This chain uses TRBV4-1 with TRBJ2-3; TRBD2 agrees at 7 bases. The trim removed 3 bases at V and 3 bases at J, leaving 9 bases unmatched. The germline V gene has CDR1 MGHRA and CDR2 YSYEKL. This CDR3 is built from 16 residues. CDR3 sequence (DNA): TGCGCCAGCAGCCACATAACTAGCGCGGGTACAGATACGCAGTATTTT. Translated: CASSHITSAGTDTQYF.

The V and J genes are TRBV19 and TRBJ2-3; 11 nucleotides align to TRBD1. CDR3 size: 17 residues. V was clipped by 5 bases and J by 3 bases; unmatched bases: 10. CDR1 LNHDA and CDR2 SQIVND come from the germline V gene (reference sequence). CDR3 DNA sequence: TGTGCCAGTAGTTGGGGACAGGGGGTACTCGGAACAGATACGCAGTATTTT. Translated, it gives CASSWGQGVLGTDTQYF.

This clone has more than one count but fewer than ten. The V gene is TRBV6-6, the J gene TRBJ1-6, with D unclear. The CDR3 sequence is 16 residues long. Trimming removed 5 bases at V and 3 bases at J, with 14 bases between. CDR1 is MNHNY, CDR2 SVGAGI, per germline (reference sequence). The CDR3 DNA is TGTGCCAGCAGTCTCTCCGGCAGCCTCTATAATTCACCCCTCCACTTT. Amino acid sequence: CASSLSGSLYNSPLHF.